This TCR beta chain comes out of a study of tumor-infiltrating lymphocytes in primary liver carcinoma. Study-wide background: Regardless of tissue type, samples showed similar yields of roughly 3.5 to 7.5 million productive TCRbeta reads. Study-level points and caveats: Tumor-adjacent and tumor-blood pairs displayed less overlap than did pairs of tumor regions.

Germline V CDR1 and CDR2: SQVTM, ANQGSEA. Trimming shortened V by 8 bases and J by 6 bases, and 17 bases separated the two germline ends. The CDR3 is made up of 12 amino acids. Details on this clonotype: Its antigen remains unknown.

Unsorted whole blood yielded the blood RNA, and germline DNA was also extracted. With a constant-region primer, TCR beta cDNA was made from about 0.55 ug of total RNA. Nested multiplex PCR, run for three rounds with slightly modified ARM-PCR, yielded TCR beta libraries. In the first two PCR rounds, TRBV1-TRBV30 forward primers were paired with a C-beta reverse primer, and each round lasted about 10 cycles. TCRdb used MiXCR to reprocess the multiplex PCR reads, holding one entry per CDR3 protein. The sample includes more than 150,000 distinct CDR3 sequences, about 55% of them seen just once. The chain uses TRBV29-1 and TRBJ2-7, with D uncertain. This clonotype originated in a man aged 35-49 years with primary liver carcinoma and hepatitis B virus infection. What was sequenced was peripheral blood. In DNA, the CDR3 is TGCAGCTTTGTGAGAGCGTCGGGCGAGCAGTACTTC. Amino acids: CSFVRASGEQYF.